The clone carrying this T cell receptor beta chain was recorded many times. This sample was included in a study of cytomegalovirus exposure and HLA in healthy donors. Vbeta (60) and Jbeta (13) primers were used in the PCR. TCRdb's copy holds only in-frame clones and misses some; the assay was immunoSEQ multiplex PCR. The sample yields some 170,000 clones, 70% to 80% seen once. The length of the CDR3 is 15 residues. Trimming took 4 bases from V and 5 from J; bases not matched to a gene: 8. Germline-derived CDR1 and CDR2 are SGHNT and YYREEE (reference sequence). This sequence joins TRBV5-4 and TRBJ2-4; 8 nucleotides align to TRBD1. The clonotype comes from a man younger than 35 in good health and CMV-seropositive. The sequenced sample was PBMCs. The CDR3 coding sequence is TGTGCCAGCAGCCATCTAGACAGGGGAGAAAACATTCAGTACTTC. Translating it yields CASSHLDRGENIQYF.